This T cell receptor (beta chain) was recovered during a study of blood T cell repertoires in COVID-19. Study-level information: From the United States, Italy and Spain came samples of acute and convalescent COVID-19. PBMCs, B-cell-depleted T cells, or T cells provided the cDNA or gDNA that made up the material.

The CDR3 contains 11 residues. Germline V gene data show CDR1 as DFQATT and CDR2 as SNEGSKA (reference sequence). The V gene lost 6 bases and the J gene lost 4 bases, with 9 bases spanning the gap. In the source study's methods: Reference gene primer amplification yielded estimated nucleated cell counts. Sequenced by immunoSEQ multiplex PCR; TCRdb stores in-frame clones only, minus some. V, J and clone size are those of that table, while D and trimming were read from the DNA. The profile shows 350,000 to 450,000 clones, just over 90% of them singletons. The chain carries TRBV20-1 and TRBJ2-5; D is undetermined. The source of this sequence is a woman between 35 and 50 years old who had been exposed to COVID-19. Sequencing was performed on PBMCs or T cells enriched from blood (not recorded which). This CDR3 reads CSAGAAETQYF. The CDR3 DNA is TGCAGTGCAGGCGCGGCAGAGACCCAGTACTTC.